Included here is one T cell receptor (beta chain) sequence, with context. In TCRdb, the 5' RACE reads were re-called with MiXCR into one record per CDR3 protein. In the table there are hundreds of thousands of distinct CDR3 sequences, around 9.6% of which are singletons. This specimen comes from a study of identical twins. Trimming shortened V by 3 bases and J by 5 bases, and 17 bases separated the two germline ends. Germline lookup yields CDR1 SGHVS and CDR2 FQNEAQ. The CDR3 runs 15 residues. The chain recombines TRBV7-8 with TRBJ2-7; the D gene is possibly TRBD2 (7 bases). The source material was memory (CD45RO+) T cells sorted from blood. The source of this sequence is a woman aged 18-30 years in good health. Written as DNA, the CDR3 is TGTGCCAGCAGCTTTGGTGGGGGGGCCCCCAACGAGCAGTACTTC. As protein: CASSFGGGAPNEQYF. Filled out from reference TRBV7-8 and TRBJ2-7, the complete variable domain reads GAGVSQSPRYKVAKRGQDVALRCDPISGHVSLFWYQQALGQGPEFLTYFQNEAQLDKSGLPSDRFFAERPEGSVSTLKIQRTQQEDSAVYLCASSFGGGAPNEQYFGPGTRLTVT.